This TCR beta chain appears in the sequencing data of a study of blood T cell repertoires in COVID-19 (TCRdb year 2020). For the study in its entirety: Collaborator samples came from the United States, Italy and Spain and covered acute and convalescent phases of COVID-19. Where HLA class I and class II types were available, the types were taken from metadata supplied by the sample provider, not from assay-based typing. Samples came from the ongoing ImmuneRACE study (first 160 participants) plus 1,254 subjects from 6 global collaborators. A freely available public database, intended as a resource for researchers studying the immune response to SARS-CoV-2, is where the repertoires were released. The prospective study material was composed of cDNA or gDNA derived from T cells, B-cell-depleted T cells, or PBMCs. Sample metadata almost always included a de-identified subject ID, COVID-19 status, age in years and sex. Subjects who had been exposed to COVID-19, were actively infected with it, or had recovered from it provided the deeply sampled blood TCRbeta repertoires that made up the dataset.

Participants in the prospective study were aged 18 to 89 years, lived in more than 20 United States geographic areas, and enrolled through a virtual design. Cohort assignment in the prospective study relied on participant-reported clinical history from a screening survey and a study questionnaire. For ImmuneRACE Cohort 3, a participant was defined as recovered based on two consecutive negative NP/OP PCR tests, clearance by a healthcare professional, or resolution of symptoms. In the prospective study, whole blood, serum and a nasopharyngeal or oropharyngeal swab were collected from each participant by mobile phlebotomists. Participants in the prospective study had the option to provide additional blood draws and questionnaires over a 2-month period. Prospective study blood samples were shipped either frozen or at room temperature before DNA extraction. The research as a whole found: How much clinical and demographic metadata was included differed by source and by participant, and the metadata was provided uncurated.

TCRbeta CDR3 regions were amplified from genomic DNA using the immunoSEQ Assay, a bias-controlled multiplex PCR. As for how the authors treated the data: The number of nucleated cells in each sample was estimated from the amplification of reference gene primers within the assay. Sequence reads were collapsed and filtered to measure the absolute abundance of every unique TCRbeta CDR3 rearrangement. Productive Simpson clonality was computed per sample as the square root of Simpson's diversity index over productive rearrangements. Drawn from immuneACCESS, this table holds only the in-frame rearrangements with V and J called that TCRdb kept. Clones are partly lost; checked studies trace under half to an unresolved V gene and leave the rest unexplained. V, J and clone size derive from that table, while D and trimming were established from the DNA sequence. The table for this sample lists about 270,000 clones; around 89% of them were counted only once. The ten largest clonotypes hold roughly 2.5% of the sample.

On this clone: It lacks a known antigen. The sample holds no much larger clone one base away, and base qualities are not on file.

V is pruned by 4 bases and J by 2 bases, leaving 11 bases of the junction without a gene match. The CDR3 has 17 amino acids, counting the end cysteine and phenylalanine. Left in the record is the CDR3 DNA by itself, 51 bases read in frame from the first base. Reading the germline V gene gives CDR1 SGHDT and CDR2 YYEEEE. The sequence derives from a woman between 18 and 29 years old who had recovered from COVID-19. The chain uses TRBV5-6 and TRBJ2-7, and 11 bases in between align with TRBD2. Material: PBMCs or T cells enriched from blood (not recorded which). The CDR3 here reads CASSPARLAGHPYEQYF. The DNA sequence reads TGTGCCAGCAGCCCCGCCCGACTAGCGGGACACCCCTACGAGCAGTACTTC.